The T cell receptor beta chain under discussion was sequenced for a study of OX40 agonist ivuxolimab in advanced cancers. The study's findings and limits: Compared with CD4+, CD8+ T cells on average had more expanded clones.

Generated by immunoSEQ multiplex PCR, the TCRdb table keeps only in-frame clones and is missing some. Of 50,000 to 60,000 clones in the sample, 70% to 80% were seen once. Remarks on this clone: As yet, its antigen is unknown.

The CDR3 is 15 residues long. J lost 5 bases, V lost 6 bases, and 8 bases had no gene match. The V gene's germline CDR1 is MDHEN and CDR2 SYDVKM. Sequences were derived from CD4+ or CD8+ T cells sorted from blood, sampled in a trial of the OX40 agonist ivuxolimab. The rearrangement uses TRBV28 and TRBJ1-1; 11 bases fit TRBD1. The TCR was taken from an adult with an advanced solid tumor such as melanoma, head and neck, liver or kidney cancer. CDR3 in DNA: TGTGCCAGCAGACCGACCGGGACAGGGGGGACTGAAGCTTTCTTT. Translation: CASRPTGTGGTEAFF.